This T cell receptor (beta chain) was captured in a study of blood T cell repertoires in COVID-19. The table came from immunoSEQ multiplex PCR; TCRdb's copy has only in-frame clones and leaves some out. The sample holds 200,000 to 250,000 clones; 87% are singletons and the top ten take about an eighth. The TCR originated in a woman between 18 and 30 years old who had recovered from COVID-19. Specimen: peripheral blood.

The CDR3 reads CASSPALLAGESTDTQYF. The CDR3 nucleotides read TGTGCCAGCAGTCCCGCCCTTCTAGCAGGGGAAAGCACAGATACGCAGTATTTT. The genes are TRBV27 and TRBJ2-3; D is perhaps TRBD1 (6 bases). Germline V gene sequence: CDR1 MNHEY, CDR2 SMNVEV (reference sequence). This CDR3 is 18 amino acids long. Trimming stripped 5 bases from V and 0 bases from J, with 21 bases between.